Listed below are T cell receptor beta chains from one sample, sequenced in a study of cytomegalovirus exposure and HLA in healthy donors. The method was immunoSEQ multiplex PCR; TCRdb's version includes in-frame clones alone and lacks a portion of them. The sample contains 100,000 to 150,000 clones, more than 15% of which appear only once. The sample was PBMCs. Receptors originate from a female donor in good health and CMV-seropositive. The CDR3 runs from the conserved cysteine through the conserved F or W. A D gene is named only where the DNA matches it firmly. Clone sizes are given selectively: once, few, many, or a class where the clone is expanded.

TRBJ1-1	TRBV5-1	few	TRBD1	TGCGCCAGCAGCTTACTGCCGGGACAGGGGTTGGTGACTGAAGCTTTCTTT	CASSLLPGQGLVTEAFF
TRBJ1-1	TRBV4-3	many	NA	TGCGCCAGCAGACAAACAGCCAACACTGAAGCTTTCTTT	CASRQTANTEAFF
TRBJ1-5	TRBV25-1	few	NA	TGTGCCAGCAGACAGGGTGAGTGGCAGCCCCAGCATTTT	CASRQGEWQPQHF
TRBJ1-3	TRBV4-2	NA	TRBD1	TGTGCCAGCAGCCAGGACAGGGCCGGAAACACCATATATTTT	CASSQDRAGNTIYF
TRBJ1-1	TRBV28	NA	NA	TGTGCCAGCAGTTTGGGGGGGCCAGCCACTGAAGCTTTCTTT	CASSLGGPATEAFF
TRBJ1-5	TRBV30	NA	TRBD1	TGTGCCTGGAATCGGGGAGGACAGGGCGGCCAGCCCCAGCATTTT	CAWNRGGQGGQPQHF
TRBJ2-1	TRBV13	NA	NA	TGTGCCAGCAGCTGGCCTAGCGACTCCCACAATGAGCAGTTCTTC	CASSWPSDSHNEQFF
TRBJ1-1	TRBV7-6	few	NA	TGTGCCAGCAGCTTAGGACACCCGCCAGATAAGAACACTGAAGCTTTCTTT	CASSLGHPPDKNTEAFF
TRBJ2-3	TRBV6-1	few	TRBD2	TGTGCCAGCTACGTGGGAGGGCCAGCAGATACGCAGTATTTT	CASYVGGPADTQYF
TRBJ1-5	TRBV2	NA	NA	NA	CASILDRGFTNQPQHF
TRBJ2-3	TRBV5-6	NA	TRBD2	TGTGCCAGCAGCTTGAAGTTAGCGGGCTGGAGCACAGATACGCAGTATTTT	CASSLKLAGWSTDTQYF
TRBJ2-3	TRBV5-1	NA	TRBD2	TGCGCCAGCAGCTTGCAGATAGCGGGAGGGAGCACAGATACGCAGTATTTT	CASSLQIAGGSTDTQYF
TRBJ2-7	TRBV4-1	NA	TRBD2	TGCGCCAGCAGCCGGACCGGGACTAGCAGTTACGAGCAGTACTTC	CASSRTGTSSYEQYF
TRBJ1-5	TRBV7-9	NA	TRBD1	TGTGCCAGCAGCTTAGCCGGCAGGGGGCCTCAGCCCCAGCATTTT	CASSLAGRGPQPQHF
TRBJ2-1	TRBV5-8	NA	TRBD2	TGTGCCAGCAGCACCGGACTAGCGGTTTACAATGAGCAGTTCTTC	CASSTGLAVYNEQFF
TRBJ2-1	TRBV7-2	NA	TRBD2	TGTGCCAGCAGCTCCCCGGAGTATAGCGGGAGTGCGTATGAGCAGTTCTTC	CASSSPEYSGSAYEQFF
TRBJ2-3	TRBV27	NA	TRBD1	TGTGCCAGCAGTCCAGGGGGCGCGAAGTTCACAGATACGCAGTATTTT	CASSPGGAKFTDTQYF
TRBJ2-7	TRBV11-2	few	NA	TGTGCCAGCAACCCTTTCCAGGGCGATTTCGAGCAGTACTTC	CASNPFQGDFEQYF
TRBJ1-2	TRBV5-6	NA	NA	TGTGCCAGCGGGGACGAGACTGGGAGGATGTATGGCTACACCTTC	CASGDETGRMYGYTF
TRBJ1-2	TRBV27	few	NA	TGTGCCAGCAGTTTAGGGAGGGACTATGGCTACACCTTC	CASSLGRDYGYTF
TRBJ2-7	TRBV5-4	NA	TRBD2	TGTGCCAGCAGCCCGAGGACTAGCGGGGATCATTACGAGCAGTACTTC	CASSPRTSGDHYEQYF
TRBJ2-7	TRBV29-1	few	TRBD2	TGCAGCGTGAAAGGACTAGCGGGGACTACCGAGCAGTACTTC	CSVKGLAGTTEQYF
TRBJ2-2	TRBV5-1	NA	NA	TGCGCCAGCAGCTTGGGGGATAGGGGATACACCGGGGAGCTGTTTTTT	CASSLGDRGYTGELFF
TRBJ2-7	TRBV2	few	TRBD1	TGTGCCAGCAGTGCCCAGGGGGAATCCTACGAGCAGTACTTC	CASSAQGESYEQYF
TRBJ1-5	TRBV10-3	few	NA	TGTGCCATCAGTGGGGCAGATGATAGCAATCAGCCCCAGCATTTT	CAISGADDSNQPQHF
TRBJ1-1	TRBV5-6	NA	NA	TGTGCCAGCAGCTATAATCCTACAGTTAACACTGAAGCTTTCTTT	CASSYNPTVNTEAFF
TRBJ2-3	TRBV14	NA	NA	TGTGCCAGCAGCCATCTCGTTTCGGGTAGCACAGATACGCAGTATTTT	CASSHLVSGSTDTQYF
TRBJ2-3	TRBV6-1	NA	NA	TGTGCCAGCACTTGGAGTTTCACAGATACGCAGTATTTT	CASTWSFTDTQYF
TRBJ1-4	TRBV18	NA	TRBD1	TGTGCCAGCTCACCCTCTGGGACAGGGGGCGAAAAACTGTTTTTT	CASSPSGTGGEKLFF
TRBJ2-7	TRBV7-2	few	NA	TGTGCCAGCAGCTTCCAACTAGAAACGAGCTACGAGCAGTACTTC	CASSFQLETSYEQYF
TRBJ2-3	TRBV6-5	NA	TRBD2	TGTGCCAGCAGGACGCTAGCGGCCACAGATACGCAGTATTTT	CASRTLAATDTQYF
TRBJ1-5	TRBV6-6	few	NA	TGTGCCAGCAGTTACGACAGAAATCAGCCCCAGCATTTT	CASSYDRNQPQHF
TRBJ2-1	TRBV9	NA	NA	TGTGCCAGCAGTGCCCCCTTTGAGGAGCAGTTCTTC	CASSAPFEEQFF
TRBJ1-5	TRBV28	NA	TRBD1	TGTGCCAGCAGGACAGGGCATAACAATCAGCCCCAGCATTTT	CASRTGHNNQPQHF
TRBJ2-7	TRBV2	NA	NA	TGTGCCAGCAGTGGAGGACATGCCTCCTACGAGCAGTACTTC	CASSGGHASYEQYF
TRBJ1-2	TRBV28	few	NA	TGTGCCAGCAGTTTATACGAGTATGGCTACACCTTC	CASSLYEYGYTF
TRBJ1-5	TRBV28	NA	TRBD1	TGTGCCAGCAGTTTGGGACAGGGGGAAAAGCCCCAGCATTTT	CASSLGQGEKPQHF
TRBJ1-1	TRBV2	few	TRBD1	TGTGCCAGCAGCACAGGGGGCGCGGGCACTGAAGCTTTCTTT	CASSTGGAGTEAFF
TRBJ1-2	TRBV28	few	TRBD1	TGTGCCAGCACCGAAGGACAGGCCTGGGGCTACACCTTC	CASTEGQAWGYTF
TRBJ1-6	TRBV19	NA	NA	TGTGCCAGTAGTACTACCTCGACAGCTCCGGCCCTCCACTTT	CASSTTSTAPALHF
TRBJ1-2	TRBV2	few	TRBD1	TGTGCCAGCAGGGAATACACAGGGGGCAACTATGGCTACACCTTC	CASREYTGGNYGYTF
TRBJ1-5	TRBV28	few	NA	TGTGCCAGCAGGGTGTCGGGGGTTAATCAGCCCCAGCATTTT	CASRVSGVNQPQHF
TRBJ1-2	TRBV19	NA	NA	TGTGCCAATAGAAACGGATCTGGCGGCTACTATGGCTACACCTTC	CANRNGSGGYYGYTF